A selection of T cell receptor beta chains follows, all from one sample in a study of blood T cell repertoires in COVID-19. Repertoires were generated with immunoSEQ multiplex PCR, while TCRdb's copy carries only in-frame clones and drops some. The table includes about 260,000 clones, about 90% detected once. The sequencing input was PBMCs or T cells enriched from blood (not recorded which). The receptor source for this set is a man aged 50 or older who had been exposed to COVID-19. CDR3s include the opening cysteine and the closing phenylalanine or tryptophan. A D gene is named only where the DNA matches it firmly. A clone size is listed for some rows: how often the clone was seen (once, few, many), or a class if it is expanded.

D gene	V gene	J gene	clone size	CDR3 protein	CDR3 DNA
NA	TRBV4-1	TRBJ1-2	NA	CASSAVRGARIYGYTF	TGCGCCAGCAGCGCCGTTCGGGGAGCACGGATCTATGGCTACACCTTC
TRBD1	TRBV7-9	TRBJ2-1	NA	CASSLWTGLGNEQFF	TGTGCCAGCAGCTTATGGACAGGGTTGGGCAATGAGCAGTTCTTC
TRBD2	TRBV24-1	TRBJ2-1	NA	CATSLKPGLAGVGTYNEQFF	TGTGCCACCAGCCTAAAACCGGGACTAGCGGGAGTTGGGACCTACAATGAGCAGTTCTTC
TRBD1	TRBV7-2	TRBJ1-5	NA	CASSWTGINQPQHF	TGTGCCAGCAGCTGGACAGGGATCAATCAGCCCCAGCATTTT
NA	TRBV14	TRBJ1-5	NA	CASSQFFSQPQHF	TGTGCCAGCAGCCAATTTTTCTCTCAGCCCCAGCATTTT
NA	TRBV7-9	TRBJ1-2	NA	CASSSSGGLPGPGYTF	TGTGCCAGCAGCTCATCCGGGGGGCTCCCAGGGCCTGGCTACACCTTC
NA	TRBV11-2	TRBJ2-7	NA	CASSEPIDRQGSYEQYF	TGTGCCAGCAGCGAACCCATAGACAGGCAGGGCTCCTACGAGCAGTACTTC
NA	TRBV5-1	TRBJ2-7	NA	CASSHRVPYEQYF	TGCGCCAGCAGCCACAGGGTCCCCTACGAGCAGTACTTC
TRBD2	TRBV27	TRBJ2-5	NA	CASSQTLARQETQYF	TGTGCCAGCAGTCAGACACTAGCGCGCCAAGAGACCCAGTACTTC
NA	TRBV11-2	TRBJ2-7	NA	CASSPGSGEQYF	TGTGCCAGCAGCCCGGGGAGTGGCGAGCAGTACTTC
TRBD2	TRBV9	TRBJ2-1	NA	CASSEGLALYNEQFF	TGTGCCAGCAGCGAGGGACTAGCGTTGTACAATGAGCAGTTCTTC
TRBD2	TRBV19	TRBJ2-2	NA	CASSLAGGLNRNTGELFF	TGTGCCAGTTCCCTAGCGGGAGGGCTAAACCGAAACACCGGGGAGCTGTTTTTT
NA	TRBV13	TRBJ1-2	few	CASSLVEGDGYTF	TGTGCCAGCAGCTTAGTTGAGGGGGACGGCTACACCTTC
TRBD1	TRBV24-1	TRBJ1-4	NA	CATSDSGTGPNEKLFF	TGTGCCACCAGTGATTCCGGGACAGGGCCTAATGAAAAACTGTTTTTT
NA	TRBV2	TRBJ1-3	few	CASRGTGTSSGNTIYF	TGTGCCAGCAGAGGTACCGGGACAAGCTCTGGAAACACCATATATTTT
NA	TRBV18	TRBJ2-7	many	CASSPSREGYEQYF	TGTGCCAGCTCACCGAGCAGGGAAGGGTACGAGCAGTACTTC
TRBD1	TRBV4-1	TRBJ2-3	NA	CASSQAGTAHVTDTQYF	TGCGCCAGCAGCCAAGCCGGGACAGCCCATGTCACAGATACGCAGTATTTT
NA	TRBV28	TRBJ2-7	NA	CASPSNEQYF	TGTGCCAGCCCTAGCAACGAGCAGTACTTC